This T cell receptor beta chain was sequenced in a study of CD8+CD57+ T cells in acquired aplastic anemia. Whole-study context: Healthy-donor CD4+ cells averaged roughly 10.8 million reads.

This CDR3 comprises 13 residues. Trimming cost V 5 bases and J 5 bases, with 10 bases left between them. Germline CDR1 reads WNHNN; CDR2 reads SYGVQD (reference sequence). Investigators profiled TCR beta VDJ and CDR3 from genomic DNA template. TCRdb used MiXCR to reprocess the reads, holding one entry per CDR3 protein. The sample carries 42,000 or so distinct CDR3 sequences, 65% to 70% recorded once. The V gene is TRBV10-1, the J gene TRBJ1-5; D not resolved. This clonotype was obtained from a human donor in good health, serving as a control. Sequencing input: sorted CD4+, CD8+, or CD8+CD57+ T cells (not recorded which) from PBMCs. The CDR3 sequence is CASSFRVDQPQHF. CDR3 coding DNA: TGCGCCAGCAGTTTTCGGGTTGATCAGCCCCAGCATTTT.